This entry lists 5 T cell receptor beta chains sequenced from one sample in a study of cytomegalovirus exposure and HLA in healthy donors. PCR used 60 Vbeta primers and 13 Jbeta primers. Assay: immunoSEQ multiplex PCR; the TCRdb copy retains only in-frame clones and omits some. This sample carries tens of thousands of clones, less than 75% of them seen once, and the ten largest clones take roughly 9.7%. Sequenced input: PBMCs. The receptors were gathered from a woman younger than 45 in good health and CMV-seronegative.

The genes are TRBV18 and TRBJ1-1; D gene uncertain. From germline, CDR1 is KGHSH and CDR2 LQKENI. Trimming pared 3 bases from V and 1 base from J, leaving 12 bases between. This CDR3 has 15 amino acids. The CDR3 spells CASSPISYGNTEAFF. In DNA form, the CDR3 reads TGTGCCAGCTCACCGATATCGTACGGGAACACTGAAGCTTTCTTT.

The V and J genes are TRBV27 and TRBJ2-3; 7 nucleotides match TRBD1. The length of the CDR3 is 14 residues. V lost 6 bases to trimming and J lost 6 bases; unmatched junction nucleotides: 9. Germline V gives CDR1 MNHEY, CDR2 SMNVEV (reference sequence). CDR3 nucleotide sequence: TGTGCCAGCAGCCCTCAACAGGGGTCGGATACGCAGTATTTT. Its protein is CASSPQQGSDTQYF.

This clone was seen only a few times. The V call is TRBV6-1, the J call TRBJ2-1, with D maybe TRBD2 (6 bases). The CDR3 consists of 13 residues. V was pared by 8 bases and J by 0 bases, with 8 bases between. The germline CDR1 and CDR2 sequences are MNHNS and SASEGT. This CDR3 is CASRGSSYNEQFF. DNA of the CDR3: TGTGCCAGCCGGGGGAGCTCCTACAATGAGCAGTTCTTC.

This clone has just a few counts. This sequence joins TRBV25-1 and TRBJ2-7; D gene unclear. Between the trimmed V and J ends, which lost 6 bases and 3 bases, there was a span of 12 bases. CDR1 is MGHDK, CDR2 SYGVNS, per germline. The CDR3 has 13 amino acids. CDR3 DNA sequence: TGTGCCAGCAGCTTCTCTAGGCACTACGAGCAGTACTTC. Amino acid sequence: CASSFSRHYEQYF.

The chain has TRBV4-3 and TRBJ2-5; 9 positions match TRBD2. The ends lost 4 bases at V and 4 bases at J; junction bases unmatched: 4. The CDR3 has 14 amino acids. Germline CDR1 LGHNA, CDR2 YSLEER. The CDR3 sequence: CASSRGLAGETQYF. The CDR3 DNA sequence: TGCGCCAGCAGCCGGGGACTAGCCGGAGAGACCCAGTACTTC.